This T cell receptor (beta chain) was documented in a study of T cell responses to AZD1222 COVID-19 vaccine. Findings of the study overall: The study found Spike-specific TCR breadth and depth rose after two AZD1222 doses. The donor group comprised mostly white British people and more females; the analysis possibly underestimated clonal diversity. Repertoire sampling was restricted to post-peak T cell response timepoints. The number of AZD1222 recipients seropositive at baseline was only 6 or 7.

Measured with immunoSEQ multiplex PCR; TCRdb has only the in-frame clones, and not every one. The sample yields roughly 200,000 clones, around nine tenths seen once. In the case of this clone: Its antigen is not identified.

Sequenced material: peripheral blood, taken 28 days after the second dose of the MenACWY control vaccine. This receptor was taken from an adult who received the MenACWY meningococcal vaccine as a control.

CDR3 in amino acids: CAIRAAAQGGGEAFF. The CDR3 DNA is TGTGCCATCAGGGCTGCCGCGCAGGGGGGAGGTGAAGCTTTCTTT. This chain links TRBV10-3 with TRBJ1-1; 7 bases are a match to TRBD1. This CDR3 is built from 15 residues. After removal of 6 bases from V and 7 bases from J, the junction contained 14 bases not matched to a gene. Germline lookup yields CDR1 ENHRY and CDR2 SYGVKD.